This T cell receptor beta chain appears in the sequencing data of a study of HIV-infected children after antiretroviral therapy interruption. Treatment reported: PENTA 11 planned treatment interruption arm or continuous ART arm. Sorting from thawed PBMCs isolated naive CD4+ CD45RA+ CD45RO- T cells. This clonotype was observed at least ten times. The TCR library was built from RNA with a 3' RACE protocol and unique molecular identifiers. TCRdb analysed the 3' RACE reads with MiXCR anew, one entry per CDR3 protein. This repertoire shows about 89,000 distinct CDR3 sequences, about 6.3% found once; its top ten account for roughly 1%. Here the sequenced sample was CD45RA+ CD4+ T cells from PBMCs, pooled from several time points, taken from a donor given antiretroviral therapy, either interrupted or continuous. Sample subset: naive CD4+ CD45RA+ CD45RO- T cells. This receptor was taken from a pool of human donors with HIV.

The CDR3 region is CASSLVVNYNEQFF. As DNA, the CDR3 is TGCGCCAGCAGCTTGGTAGTGAACTACAATGAGCAGTTCTTC. This chain links TRBV5-1 with TRBJ2-1; D remains unclear. Germline CDR1 SGHRS, CDR2 YFSETQ. V was pared by 0 bases and J by 3 bases, with 7 bases between. The CDR3 sequence is 14 residues long.